The 18 T cell receptor beta chains presented below share a single source sample, sequenced in a study of OX40 agonist ivuxolimab in advanced cancers. Only in-frame clones appear in the TCRdb table, and some are missing; sequencing was by immunoSEQ multiplex PCR. The sample consists of about 73,000 clones, more than 70% of them appearing once. Sequences were derived from CD4+ or CD8+ T cells sorted from blood, sampled in a trial of the OX40 agonist ivuxolimab. These receptor sequences come from an adult with an advanced solid tumor such as melanoma, head and neck, liver or kidney cancer.

The chain couples TRBV6-6 to TRBJ2-7; D might be TRBD1 (5 bases). V lost 6 bases to trimming and J lost 6 bases, with 18 bases between them. The CDR3 runs to 14 residues. Germline CDR1 reads MNHNY; CDR2 reads SVGAGI (reference sequence). This chain's CDR3 is CASRAARQGVEQYF. CDR3 DNA sequence: TGTGCCAGCAGGGCGGCTCGTCAGGGCGTCGAGCAGTACTTC.

CDR3 DNA: TGTGCCAGCAGCCGAGACAGGGGCACTGAAGCTTTCTTT. Translated: CASSRDRGTEAFF. The chain couples TRBV11-2 to TRBJ1-1; TRBD1 matches at 8 bases. The germline V gene has CDR1 SGHAT and CDR2 FQNNGV. V lost 5 bases and J lost 4; bases outside the gene matches: 3. This CDR3 has 13 residues. Variable domain in full (rest from reference TRBV11-2 and TRBJ1-1): EAGVAQSPRYKIIEKRQSVAFWCNPISGHATLYWYQQILGQGPKLLIQFQNNGVVDDSQLPKDRFSAERLKGVDSTLKIQPAKLEDSAVYLCASSRDRGTEAFFGQGTRLTVV.

This chain links TRBV15 with TRBJ1-6; no clear D. V lost 3 bases to trimming and J lost 0 bases, with 15 bases between them. CDR3 length: 18 amino acids. CDR1 is LNHNV and CDR2 is YYDKDF in the germline V gene (reference sequence). The CDR3 here is CATSSHPIGSSYNSPLHF. In DNA, the CDR3 is TGTGCCACCAGCAGCCATCCAATCGGTAGCTCCTATAATTCACCCCTCCACTTT.

The V and J genes are TRBV9 and TRBJ2-3; 11 bases line up with TRBD2. V shed 4 bases, J shed 2 bases, and the junction held 12 bases outside the gene matches. There are 18 residues in the CDR3. The germline CDR1 and CDR2 sequences are SGDLS and YYNGEE. CDR3 DNA: TGTGCCAGCAGCACAGGGACTAGCGGAGGACTGTCCACAGATACGCAGTATTTT. It encodes CASSTGTSGGLSTDTQYF.

A few counts support this clone. The CDR3 DNA is TGCGCCAGCAGCTCACGGACTAGCGGTTACAACAATGAGCAGTTCTTC. This sequence encodes CASSSRTSGYNNEQFF. The gene calls are TRBV5-1 and TRBJ2-1; 10 bases are a match to TRBD2. V was pared by 3 bases and J by 5 bases, with 8 bases of the junction left unmatched. The CDR3 totals 16 residues. The germline V gene encodes CDR1 SGHRS and CDR2 YFSETQ.

The gene calls are TRBV28 and TRBJ2-3, with D tentatively TRBD2 (6 bases). CDR1 is MDHEN, CDR2 SYDVKM, per germline. Trimming removed 8 bases from V and 0 bases from J, with 9 bases in between. The CDR3 totals 13 residues. CDR3 sequence: CASGAGSTDTQYF. The CDR3 DNA sequence: TGTGCCAGCGGGGCGGGGAGCACAGATACGCAGTATTTT.

Note on this clone: The sample contains more than one DNA sequence encoding this CDR3. This chain connects TRBV5-1 to TRBJ1-3; D is perhaps TRBD1 (6 bases). Trimming took off 3 bases at V and 0 bases at J, with 16 bases between the two ends. This CDR3 region has 17 residues. Germline CDR1 and CDR2: SGHRS and YFSETQ. DNA for the CDR3: TGCGCCAGCAGCTCACTCCCGGGACAAAACTCTGGAAACACCATATATTTT. This encodes CASSSLPGQNSGNTIYF.

The chain links TRBV19 to TRBJ2-7, with 8 bases aligning to TRBD1. This CDR3 contains 12 residues. From germline, CDR1 is LNHDA and CDR2 SQIVND (reference sequence). V lost 9 bases, J lost 6 bases, and 7 bases stayed unmatched. The DNA for the CDR3 is TGTGCCAGCACCGACAGGGGTCGCGAGCAGTACTTC. Translation: CASTDRGREQYF. Combining the CDR3 with reference TRBV19 and TRBJ2-7 gives the whole variable domain DGGITQSPKYLFRKEGQNVTLSCEQNLNHDAMYWYRQDPGQGLRLIYYSQIVNDFQKGDIAEGYSVSREKKESFPLTVTSAQKNPTAFYLCASTDRGREQYFGPGTRLTVT.

The chain employs TRBV5-4 and TRBJ2-2; 7 bases are a match to TRBD2. After removal of 2 bases from V and 4 bases from J, the junction contained 2 bases not matched to a gene. The length of the CDR3 is 14 residues. The V gene's germline CDR1 is SGHNT and CDR2 YYREEE (reference sequence). CDR3 region: CASSFGRGTGELFF. CDR3 in DNA: TGTGCCAGCAGCTTTGGGAGGGGCACCGGGGAGCTGTTTTTT.

This chain uses TRBV29-1 with TRBJ1-1, with 7 positions matching TRBD1. Germline V lookup: CDR1 SQVTM, CDR2 ANQGSEA. This CDR3 is 15 amino acids long. V was clipped by 5 bases and J by 0 bases; unmatched bases: 9. The chain's CDR3 is CSVQLHRGMNTEAFF. The CDR3 DNA is TGCAGCGTTCAACTACACAGGGGTATGAACACTGAAGCTTTCTTT.

The rearrangement links TRBV19 to TRBJ1-5; 8 bases agree with TRBD1. Looked up from germline, CDR1 is LNHDA and CDR2 is SQIVND (reference sequence). V shed 5 bases, J shed 4 bases, and the junction held 7 bases outside the gene matches. This CDR3 region has 15 residues. The CDR3 sequence: CASSPQGAENQPQHF. As DNA, the CDR3 is TGTGCCAGTAGTCCCCAGGGGGCGGAGAATCAGCCCCAGCATTTT.

The rearrangement links TRBV6-5 to TRBJ1-5; D ambiguous. The CDR3 runs to 13 residues. The germline CDR1 and CDR2 sequences are MNHEY and SVGAGI. V shed 2 bases and J shed 9 bases, with 11 bases lying between them. CDR3 coding DNA: TGTGCCAGCAGTTACGAAACTGGTCGGCCCCAGCATTTT. Translated, it gives CASSYETGRPQHF.

This clone was detected once. The chain links TRBV5-1 to TRBJ1-4, with TRBD1 as a possible D gene (6 bases). The CDR3 has 16 amino acids. Germline V gives CDR1 SGHRS, CDR2 YFSETQ. Trimming took off 3 bases at V and 0 bases at J, with 12 bases between the two ends. The CDR3 reads CASSYSGAPTNEKLFF. CDR3 coding DNA: TGCGCCAGCAGCTACTCAGGGGCTCCAACTAATGAAAAACTGTTTTTT.

The rearrangement joins TRBV27 to TRBJ2-2; D gene uncertain. The CDR3 totals 15 residues. Germline values: CDR1 MNHEY, CDR2 SMNVEV (reference sequence). Trimming left V 2 bases short and J 0 bases short, with 7 bases between. In DNA, the CDR3 is TGTGCCAGCAGTTTACGGGCAGCGAACACCGGGGAGCTGTTTTTT. Protein product: CASSLRAANTGELFF.

V usage is TRBV30 and J usage is TRBJ1-6, with D perhaps TRBD1 (5 bases). V was pared by 5 bases and J by 7 bases, with 15 bases between. The CDR3 runs to 14 residues. Per the germline V gene, CDR1 is GTSNPN and CDR2 is SVGIG (reference sequence). The CDR3 nucleotides are TGTGCCTGGGCTCGCGGGGGAGGGAATTCACCCCTCCACTTT. Translating gives CAWARGGGNSPLHF. The full variable domain, with the rest looked up from reference TRBV30 and TRBJ1-6, is SQTIHQWPATLVQPVGSPLSLECTVEGTSNPNLYWYRQAAGRGLQLLFYSVGIGQISSEVPQNLSASRPQDRQFILSSKKLLLSDSGFYLCAWARGGGNSPLHFGNGTRLTVT.

The table lists this clone with a few counts. The chain is built from TRBV6-5 and TRBJ1-6; tentative D call: TRBD1 (5 bases). The CDR3 extends over 13 amino acids. CDR1 MNHEY and CDR2 SVGAGI come from the germline V gene. The V gene lost 4 bases and the J gene lost 9 bases, with 10 bases spanning the gap. CDR3 sequence (DNA): TGTGCCAGCAGTTCCTGGGGCGGTTCACCCCTCCACTTT. Translation gives CASSSWGGSPLHF.

The table lists this clone with many counts. This chain uses TRBV9 with TRBJ2-5; D is undetermined. The CDR3 has 13 residues. Between the trimmed V and J ends, which lost 6 bases and 1 base, there was a span of 10 bases. Germline lookup yields CDR1 SGDLS and CDR2 YYNGEE. Here the CDR3 reads CASMALAQETQYF. The CDR3 DNA sequence: TGTGCCAGCATGGCACTCGCCCAAGAGACCCAGTACTTC. The variable domain in full, completed from reference TRBV9 and TRBJ2-5, reads DSGVTQTPKHLITATGQRVTLRCSPRSGDLSVYWYQQSLDQGLQFLIQYYNGEERAKGNILERFSAQQFPDLHSELNLSSLELGDSALYFCASMALAQETQYFGPGTRLLVL.

This clone was observed a few times. The chain recombines TRBV28 with TRBJ2-1, with unresolved D. V was pared by 5 bases and J by 4 bases, with 6 bases between. The V gene's germline CDR1 is MDHEN and CDR2 SYDVKM. CDR3 length: 12 residues. Written as DNA, the CDR3 is TGTGCCAGCAGTCATATATACAATGAGCAGTTCTTC. It translates to CASSHIYNEQFF.